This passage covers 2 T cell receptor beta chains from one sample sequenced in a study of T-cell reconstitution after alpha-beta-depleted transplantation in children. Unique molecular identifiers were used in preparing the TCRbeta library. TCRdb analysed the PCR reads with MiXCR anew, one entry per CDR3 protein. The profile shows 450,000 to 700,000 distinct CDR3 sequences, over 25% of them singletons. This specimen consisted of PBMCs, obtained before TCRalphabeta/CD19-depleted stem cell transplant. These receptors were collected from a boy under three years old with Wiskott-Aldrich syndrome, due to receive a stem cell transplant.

CDR3 nucleotide sequence: TGTGCCAGCAGTACTAGGAGAAACTATGGCTACACCTTC. Translation: CASSTRRNYGYTF. The V gene is TRBV7-2, the J gene TRBJ1-2; D is unclear. This CDR3 region has 13 residues. CDR1 is SGHTA, CDR2 FQGNSA, per germline. V lost 6 bases and J lost 2, with 10 bases in between.

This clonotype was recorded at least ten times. The CDR3 DNA is TGCGCCAGCAGCTTGGACGGGAGGGCCGGGAATGAGCAGTTCTTC. Its translation is CASSLDGRAGNEQFF. This sequence joins TRBV5-1 and TRBJ2-1; 8 bases line up with TRBD2. Germline V gene lookup returns CDR1 SGHRS and CDR2 YFSETQ. V dropped 0 bases and J dropped 7; count of bases not matched to a gene: 6. The CDR3 is 15 residues long.